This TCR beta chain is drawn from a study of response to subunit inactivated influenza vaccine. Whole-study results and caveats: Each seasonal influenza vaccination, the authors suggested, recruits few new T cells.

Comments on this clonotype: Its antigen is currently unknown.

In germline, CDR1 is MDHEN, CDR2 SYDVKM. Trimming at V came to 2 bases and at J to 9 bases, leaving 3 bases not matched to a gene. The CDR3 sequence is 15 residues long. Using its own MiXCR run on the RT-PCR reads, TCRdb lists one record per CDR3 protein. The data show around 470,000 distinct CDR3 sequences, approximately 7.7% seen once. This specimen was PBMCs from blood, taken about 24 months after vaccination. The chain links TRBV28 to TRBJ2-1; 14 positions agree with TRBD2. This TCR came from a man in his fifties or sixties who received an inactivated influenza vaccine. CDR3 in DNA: TGTGCCAGCAGTTTAGAGGGACTAGCGGGAGTTGAGCAGTTCTTC. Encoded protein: CASSLEGLAGVEQFF. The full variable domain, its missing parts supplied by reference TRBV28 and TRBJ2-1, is DVKVTQSSRYLVKRTGEKVFLECVQDMDHENMFWYRQDPGLGLRLIYFSYDVKMKEKGDIPEGYSVSREKKERFSLILESASTNQTSMYLCASSLEGLAGVEQFFGPGTRLTVL.